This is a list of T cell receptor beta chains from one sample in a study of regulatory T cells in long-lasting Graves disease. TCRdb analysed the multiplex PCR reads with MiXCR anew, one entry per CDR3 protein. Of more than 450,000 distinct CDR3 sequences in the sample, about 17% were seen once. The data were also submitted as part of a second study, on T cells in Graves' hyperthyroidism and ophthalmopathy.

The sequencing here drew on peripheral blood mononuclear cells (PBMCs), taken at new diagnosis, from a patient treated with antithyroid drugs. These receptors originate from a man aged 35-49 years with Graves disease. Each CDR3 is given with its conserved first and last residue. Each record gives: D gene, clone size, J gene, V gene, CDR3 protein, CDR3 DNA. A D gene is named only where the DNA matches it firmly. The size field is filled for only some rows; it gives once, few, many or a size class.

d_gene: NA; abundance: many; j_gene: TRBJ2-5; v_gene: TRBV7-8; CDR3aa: CASSLDVVSETQYF; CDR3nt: TGTGCCAGCAGCTTAGATGTAGTCTCGGAGACCCAGTACTTC
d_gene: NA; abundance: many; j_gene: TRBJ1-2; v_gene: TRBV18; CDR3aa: CASSPQRQGNYGYTF; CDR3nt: TGTGCCAGCTCACCACAGCGGCAGGGGAACTATGGCTACACCTTC
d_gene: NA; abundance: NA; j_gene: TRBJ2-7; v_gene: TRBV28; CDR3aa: CASSSANVLYEQYF; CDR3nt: TGTGCCAGCAGCTCAGCTAACGTCCTCTACGAGCAGTACTTC
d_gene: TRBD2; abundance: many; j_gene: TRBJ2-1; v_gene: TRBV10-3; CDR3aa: CAISLGGVSYNEQFF; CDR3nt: TGTGCCATCAGTCTGGGGGGGGTTTCCTACAATGAGCAGTTCTTC
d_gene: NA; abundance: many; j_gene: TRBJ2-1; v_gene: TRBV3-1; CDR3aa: CASKMGYRHNEQFF; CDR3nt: TGTGCCAGCAAAATGGGGTACAGGCACAATGAGCAGTTCTTC
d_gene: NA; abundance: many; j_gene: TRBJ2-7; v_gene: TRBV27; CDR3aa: CASSSSENRASSSYEQYF; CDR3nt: TGTGCCAGCAGTTCATCCGAGAACAGGGCGTCGAGCTCCTACGAGCAGTACTTC
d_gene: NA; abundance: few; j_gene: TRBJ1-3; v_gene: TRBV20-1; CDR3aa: CSARQGSGNTIYF; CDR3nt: TGCAGTGCTAGACAGGGCTCTGGAAACACCATATATTTT
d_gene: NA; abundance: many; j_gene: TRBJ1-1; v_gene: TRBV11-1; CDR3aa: CASSPNRAPTFF; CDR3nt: TGTGCCAGCAGCCCAAACAGGGCTCCAACTTTCTTT
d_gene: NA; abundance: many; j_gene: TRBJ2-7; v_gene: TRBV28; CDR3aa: CASSLWGDGSGEQYF; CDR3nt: TGTGCCAGCAGTTTATGGGGGGATGGTTCGGGCGAGCAGTACTTC
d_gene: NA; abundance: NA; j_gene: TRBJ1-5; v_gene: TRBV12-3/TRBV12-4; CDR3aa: CASSFVNSNQPQHF; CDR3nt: TGTGCCAGCAGTTTTGTAAATAGCAATCAGCCCCAGCATTTT
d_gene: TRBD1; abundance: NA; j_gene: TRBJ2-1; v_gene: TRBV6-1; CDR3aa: CASSWTGNTGYEQFF; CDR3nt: TGTGCCAGCAGCTGGACAGGGAACACCGGCTATGAGCAGTTCTTC
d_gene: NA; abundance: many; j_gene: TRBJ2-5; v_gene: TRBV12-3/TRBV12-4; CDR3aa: CASSSSDGVQETQYF; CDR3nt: TGTGCCAGCAGTTCCAGCGACGGAGTCCAAGAGACCCAGTACTTC
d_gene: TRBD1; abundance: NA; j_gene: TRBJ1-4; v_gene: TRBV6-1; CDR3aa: CASRGTGRREKLFF; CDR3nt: TGTGCCAGCAGAGGGACAGGTCGTAGGGAAAAACTGTTTTTT
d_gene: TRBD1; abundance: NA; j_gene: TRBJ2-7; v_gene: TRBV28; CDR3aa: CASSLSGTGEQYF; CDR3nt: TGTGCCAGCAGTTTATCAGGGACAGGGGAGCAGTACTTC
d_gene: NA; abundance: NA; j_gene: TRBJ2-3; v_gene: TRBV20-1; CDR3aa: CSARIFSSTDTQYF; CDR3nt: TGCAGTGCTAGAATCTTTTCCTCCACAGATACGCAGTATTTT
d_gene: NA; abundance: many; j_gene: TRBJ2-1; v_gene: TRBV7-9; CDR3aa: CASTWTRSTHKRNEQFF; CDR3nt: TGTGCCAGCACCTGGACACGTTCTACTCACAAAAGGAATGAGCAGTTCTTC
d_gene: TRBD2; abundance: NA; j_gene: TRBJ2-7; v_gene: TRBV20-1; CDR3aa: CSPKAGGAYEQYF; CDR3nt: TGCAGTCCGAAAGCGGGAGGGGCCTACGAGCAGTACTTC
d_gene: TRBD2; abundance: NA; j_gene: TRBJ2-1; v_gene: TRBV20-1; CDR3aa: CSAQSGGDREQFF; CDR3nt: TGCAGTGCTCAATCGGGGGGGGATAGGGAGCAGTTCTTC
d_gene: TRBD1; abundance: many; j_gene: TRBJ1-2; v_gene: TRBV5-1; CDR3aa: CASSLDQGARGYTF; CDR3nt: TGCGCCAGCAGCTTGGACCAGGGGGCAAGGGGCTACACCTTC
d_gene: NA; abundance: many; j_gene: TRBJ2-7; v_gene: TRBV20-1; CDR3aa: CSAASGADYEQYF; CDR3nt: TGCAGTGCCGCATCCGGGGCAGACTACGAGCAGTACTTC
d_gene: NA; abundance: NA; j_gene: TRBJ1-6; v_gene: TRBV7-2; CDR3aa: CASSLVRGGSPLHF; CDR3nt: TGTGCCAGCAGCTTAGTTCGGGGGGGTTCACCCCTCCACTTT
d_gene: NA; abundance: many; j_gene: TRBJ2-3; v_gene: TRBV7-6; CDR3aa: CASSPRRGLRADTQYF; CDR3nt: TGTGCCAGCAGCCCCCGGAGGGGACTCCGCGCAGATACGCAGTATTTT
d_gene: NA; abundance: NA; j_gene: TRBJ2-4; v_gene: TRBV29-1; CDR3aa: CSVEVGGTLAKNIQYF; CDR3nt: TGCAGCGTTGAAGTCGGTGGGACTTTAGCCAAAAACATTCAGTACTTC
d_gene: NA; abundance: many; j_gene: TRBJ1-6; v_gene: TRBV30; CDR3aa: CAWSVPGFKSSPLHF; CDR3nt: TGTGCCTGGAGTGTCCCCGGATTTAAGAGTTCACCCCTCCACTTT
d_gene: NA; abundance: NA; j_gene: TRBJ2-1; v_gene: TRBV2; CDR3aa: CASTQSQGTTNEQFF; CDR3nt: TGTGCCAGCACCCAAAGCCAGGGTACTACCAATGAGCAGTTCTTC
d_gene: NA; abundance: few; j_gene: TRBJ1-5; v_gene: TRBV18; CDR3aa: CASSTGPPQPQHF; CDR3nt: TGTGCCAGCTCTACCGGACCACCTCAGCCCCAGCATTTT
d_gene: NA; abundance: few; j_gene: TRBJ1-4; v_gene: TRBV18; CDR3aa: CASSPVLTSANEKLFF; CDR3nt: TGTGCCAGCTCACCCGTCTTAACTTCCGCTAATGAAAAACTGTTTTTT
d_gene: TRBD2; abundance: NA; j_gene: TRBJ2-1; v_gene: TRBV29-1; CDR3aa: CSVEARAGVSEQFF; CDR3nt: TGCAGCGTTGAAGCTAGGGCGGGAGTAAGTGAGCAGTTCTTC
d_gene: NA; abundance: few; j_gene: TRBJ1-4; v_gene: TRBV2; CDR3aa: CASLRATPNEKLFF; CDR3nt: TGTGCCAGCCTTAGAGCAACGCCTAATGAAAAACTGTTTTTT
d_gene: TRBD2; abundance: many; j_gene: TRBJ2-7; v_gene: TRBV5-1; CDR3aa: CASSLREATYEQYF; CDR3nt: TGCGCCAGCAGCTTGCGGGAGGCCACCTACGAGCAGTACTTC
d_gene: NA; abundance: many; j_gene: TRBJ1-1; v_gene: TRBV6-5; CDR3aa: CASSYSSPGRPNTEAFF; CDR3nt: TGTGCCAGCAGTTACTCGTCTCCGGGACGCCCGAACACTGAAGCTTTCTTT
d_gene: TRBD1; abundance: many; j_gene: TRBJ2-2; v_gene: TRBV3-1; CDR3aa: CASSKRLRPGQGGTGELFF; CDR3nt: TGTGCCAGCAGCAAAAGGCTCCGGCCTGGACAGGGAGGAACCGGGGAGCTGTTTTTT
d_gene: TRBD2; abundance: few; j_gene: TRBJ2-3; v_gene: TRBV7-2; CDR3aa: CASSLAPTSGRILVTQYF; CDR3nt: TGTGCCAGCAGCTTAGCTCCAACTAGCGGGAGGATCCTCGTTACGCAGTATTTT
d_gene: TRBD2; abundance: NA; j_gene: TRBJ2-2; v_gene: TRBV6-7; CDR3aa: CASSYPSPGTTFTGELFF; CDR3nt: TGTGCCAGCAGTTACCCAAGTCCGGGGACTACCTTCACAGGGGAGCTGTTTTTT
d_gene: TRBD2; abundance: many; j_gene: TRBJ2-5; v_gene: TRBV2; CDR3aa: CASRVAGMSETQYF; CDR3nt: TGTGCCAGCAGGGTAGCGGGAATGAGCGAGACCCAGTACTTC
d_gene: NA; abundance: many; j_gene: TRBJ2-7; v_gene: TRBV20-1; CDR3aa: CSARSRVLYEQYF; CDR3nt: TGCAGTGCTAGGTCCAGGGTCCTATACGAGCAGTACTTC
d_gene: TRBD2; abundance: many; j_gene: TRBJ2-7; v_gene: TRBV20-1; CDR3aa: CSASSAGGISSYEQYF; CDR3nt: TGCAGTGCTAGTTCAGCGGGAGGGATCTCCTCCTACGAGCAGTACTTC
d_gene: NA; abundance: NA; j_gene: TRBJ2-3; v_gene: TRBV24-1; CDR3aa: CATSDFKETQYF; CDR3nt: TGTGCCACCAGTGATTTCAAGGAGACGCAGTATTTT
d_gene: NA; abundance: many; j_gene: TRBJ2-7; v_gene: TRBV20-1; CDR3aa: CSATRVSVSYEQYF; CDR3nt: TGCAGTGCCACCCGGGTCAGCGTTTCTTACGAGCAGTACTTC
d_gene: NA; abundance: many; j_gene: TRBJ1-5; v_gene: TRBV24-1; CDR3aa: CATSDRGGRGNQPQHF; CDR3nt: TGTGCCACCAGTGACAGGGGAGGAAGGGGCAATCAGCCCCAGCATTTT
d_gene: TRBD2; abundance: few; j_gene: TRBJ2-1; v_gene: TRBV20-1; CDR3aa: CSARVGSGFVGEQFF; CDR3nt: TGCAGTGCTAGAGTTGGTAGCGGGTTCGTGGGGGAGCAGTTCTTC
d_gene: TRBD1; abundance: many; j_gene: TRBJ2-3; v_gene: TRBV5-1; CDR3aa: CASSLAGQGYTDTQYF; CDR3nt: TGCGCCAGCAGCTTGGCCGGACAGGGTTACACAGATACGCAGTATTTT
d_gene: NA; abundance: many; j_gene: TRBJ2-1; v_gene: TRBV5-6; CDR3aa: CASTLTSAYEQFF; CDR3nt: TGTGCCAGCACCCTAACGAGTGCGTATGAGCAGTTCTTC
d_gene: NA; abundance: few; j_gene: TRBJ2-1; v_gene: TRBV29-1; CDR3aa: CSASGAGAIRNEQFF; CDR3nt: TGCAGCGCCTCAGGGGCGGGAGCAATTAGAAATGAGCAGTTCTTC
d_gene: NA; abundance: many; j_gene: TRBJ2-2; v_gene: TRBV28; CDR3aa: CASSFGPRNTGELFF; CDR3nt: TGTGCCAGCAGTTTCGGGCCGAGGAACACCGGGGAGCTGTTTTTT
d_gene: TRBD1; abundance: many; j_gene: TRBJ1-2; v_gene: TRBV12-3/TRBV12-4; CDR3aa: CASSLTGGRFGYTF; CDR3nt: TGTGCCAGCAGCCTGACAGGGGGGCGCTTTGGCTACACCTTC
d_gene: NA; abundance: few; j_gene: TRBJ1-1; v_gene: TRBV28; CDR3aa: CASSLGGVGGTEAFF; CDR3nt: TGTGCCAGCAGTTTAGGAGGGGTCGGGGGTACTGAAGCTTTCTTT
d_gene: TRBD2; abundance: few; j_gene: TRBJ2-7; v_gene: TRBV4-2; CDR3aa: CASSRGLAGGSYEQYF; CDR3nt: TGTGCCAGCAGCCGAGGACTAGCGGGAGGCTCCTACGAGCAGTACTTC
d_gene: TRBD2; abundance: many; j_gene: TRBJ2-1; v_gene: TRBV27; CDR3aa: CASSLETSFYNEQFF; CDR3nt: TGTGCCAGCAGTTTGGAGACTAGCTTTTACAATGAGCAGTTCTTC
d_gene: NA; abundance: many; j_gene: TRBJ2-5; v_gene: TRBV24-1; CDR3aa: CATSDLRGFGTQYF; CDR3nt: TGTGCCACCAGTGATTTGCGCGGTTTTGGGACCCAGTACTTC
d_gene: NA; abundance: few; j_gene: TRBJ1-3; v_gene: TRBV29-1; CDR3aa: CSVVRNSGNTIYF; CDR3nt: TGCAGCGTGGTCAGAAACTCTGGAAACACCATATATTTT
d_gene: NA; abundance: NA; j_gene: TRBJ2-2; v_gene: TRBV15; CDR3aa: CATSREGWGVDTGELFF; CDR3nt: TGTGCCACCAGCAGAGAAGGGTGGGGGGTAGACACCGGGGAGCTGTTTTTT